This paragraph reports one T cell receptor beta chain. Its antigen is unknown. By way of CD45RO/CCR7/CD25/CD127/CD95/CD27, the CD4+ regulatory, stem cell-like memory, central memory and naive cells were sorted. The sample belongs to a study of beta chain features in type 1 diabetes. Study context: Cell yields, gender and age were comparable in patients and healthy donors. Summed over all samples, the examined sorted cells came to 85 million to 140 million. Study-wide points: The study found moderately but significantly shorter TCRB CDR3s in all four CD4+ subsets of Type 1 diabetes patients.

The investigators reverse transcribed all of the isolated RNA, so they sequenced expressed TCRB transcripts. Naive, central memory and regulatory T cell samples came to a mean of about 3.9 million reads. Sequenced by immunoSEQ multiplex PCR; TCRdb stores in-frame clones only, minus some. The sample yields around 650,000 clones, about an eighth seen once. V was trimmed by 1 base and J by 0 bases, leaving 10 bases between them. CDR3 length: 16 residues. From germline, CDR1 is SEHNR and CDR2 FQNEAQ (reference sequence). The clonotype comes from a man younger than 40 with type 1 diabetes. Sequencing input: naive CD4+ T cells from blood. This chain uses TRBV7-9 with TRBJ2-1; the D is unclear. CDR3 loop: CASSLGAGSSYNEQFF. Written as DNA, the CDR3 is TGTGCCAGCAGCTTAGGCGCCGGTAGCTCCTACAATGAGCAGTTCTTC.